These 10 T cell receptor beta chains originate from one sample sequenced in a study of cytomegalovirus exposure and HLA in healthy donors. The PCR had 60 Vbeta and 13 Jbeta primers. Method: immunoSEQ multiplex PCR; TCRdb's copy keeps in-frame clones and lacks some. Of approximately 120,000 clones in the sample, roughly 76% were seen once. The material sequenced was PBMCs. Receptors originate from a woman aged 55-69 years in good health and CMV-seropositive.

The chain is built from TRBV30 and TRBJ2-1; D may be TRBD2 (5 bases). The CDR3 is 11 amino acids. Germline assignment: CDR1 GTSNPN and CDR2 SVGIG (reference sequence). V shed 7 bases and J shed 10 bases, with 14 bases lying between them. This chain's CDR3 is CAFIRTQEQFF. The CDR3 coding sequence is TGTGCCTTCATAAGGACTCAGGAGCAGTTCTTC. Full variable domain (missing parts from reference TRBV30 and TRBJ2-1): SQTIHQWPATLVQPVGSPLSLECTVEGTSNPNLYWYRQAAGRGLQLLFYSVGIGQISSEVPQNLSASRPQDRQFILSSKKLLLSDSGFYLCAFIRTQEQFFGPGTRLTVL.

CDR3 residues: CASSSHSSSGLGYEQYF. The CDR3 DNA is TGTGCCAGCAGTTCTCACTCTTCTTCAGGCCTTGGGTACGAGCAGTACTTC. The J gene is TRBJ2-7, the V gene TRBV27; D ambiguous. The CDR3 is 17 amino acids. Trimming removed 4 bases at V and 4 bases at J, with 23 bases between. Germline CDR1 is MNHEY and CDR2 is SMNVEV (reference sequence).

The J gene is TRBJ1-2, the V gene TRBV19; D is perhaps TRBD1 (6 bases). V was cut by 5 bases and J by 2 bases, with 18 bases left in between. The CDR3 totals 16 residues. The germline V gene encodes CDR1 LNHDA and CDR2 SQIVND (reference sequence). CDR3 in amino acids: CASSPINRVENYGYTF. CDR3 bases: TGTGCCAGTAGTCCTATCAACAGGGTGGAAAACTATGGCTACACCTTC.

The chain uses TRBV7-6 and TRBJ1-3, with TRBD1 matching over 7 bases. Germline lookup yields CDR1 SGHVS and CDR2 FNYEAQ. The V gene end was trimmed by 5 bases and the J gene end by 2 bases; junction bases not matched to a gene: 15. This CDR3 region has 18 residues. This CDR3 reads CASSQFGQEGQAGNTIYF. The CDR3 bases are TGTGCCAGCAGCCAATTCGGACAGGAAGGCCAGGCTGGAAACACCATATATTTT.

This chain joins TRBV30 and TRBJ1-3; no clear D. V lost 4 bases to trimming and J lost 3 bases, with 7 bases between them. Per germline, CDR1 GTSNPN and CDR2 SVGIG (reference sequence). CDR3 length: 12 amino acids. The CDR3: CAWKAGGNTIYF. The CDR3 nucleotides are TGTGCCTGGAAAGCCGGTGGAAACACCATATATTTT.

The chain is built from TRBV18 and TRBJ1-1; D is uncertain. Germline CDR1 reads KGHSH; CDR2 reads LQKENI. V was trimmed by 6 bases and J by 3 bases, leaving 11 bases between them. The CDR3 spans 13 residues. Here the CDR3 reads CASSPSEDTEAFF. CDR3 sequence (DNA): TGTGCCAGCTCCCCCTCCGAGGACACTGAAGCTTTCTTT.

This clone was picked up a small number of times. The chain couples TRBV12-5 to TRBJ2-7; 7 bases fit TRBD1. The CDR3 has 15 residues. Germline CDR1 LGHNT, CDR2 FRNRAP. Trimming at V came to 6 bases and at J to 5 bases, leaving 13 bases not matched to a gene. CDR3 sequence (DNA): TGTGCTAGTGGCCGTGAGGGGGCCACGAGGAACGAGCAGTACTTC. Protein product: CASGREGATRNEQYF.

The V call is TRBV7-9, the J call TRBJ2-7; D unclear. CDR1 is SEHNR and CDR2 is FQNEAQ in the germline V gene (reference sequence). The V end lost 1 base, the J end lost 6 bases, and 4 bases lay between the germline ends. CDR3 size: 11 residues. The CDR3 loop reads CASSLDTEQYF. DNA of the CDR3: TGTGCCAGCAGCTTAGACACCGAGCAGTACTTC.

This clone has more than one count but fewer than ten. The J gene is TRBJ1-2, the V gene TRBV9, with a possible D match to TRBD1 (5 bases). Germline values: CDR1 SGDLS, CDR2 YYNGEE. This CDR3 contains 13 residues. Deletions cut 2 bases from V and 5 bases from J, with 10 bases between. The CDR3 DNA reads TGTGCCAGCAGCGTGGGGGGGTCGTATGGCTACACCTTC. Residues: CASSVGGSYGYTF. The entire variable domain, with the rest obtained from reference TRBV9 and TRBJ1-2, is as follows: DSGVTQTPKHLITATGQRVTLRCSPRSGDLSVYWYQQSLDQGLQFLIQYYNGEERAKGNILERFSAQQFPDLHSELNLSSLELGDSALYFCASSVGGSYGYTFGSGTRLTVV.

The chain uses TRBV19 and TRBJ1-4; TRBD1 might be the D (6 bases). V was clipped by 4 bases and J by 6 bases, with 18 bases between them. CDR3 size: 16 residues. Germline V gene sequence: CDR1 LNHDA, CDR2 SQIVND (reference sequence). DNA for the CDR3: TGTGCCAGTAGTAGACCACCCCAGGGGCGAGATGAAAAACTGTTTTTT. Translated, it gives CASSRPPQGRDEKLFF.